This T cell receptor beta chain was captured in a study of T-cell reconstitution after alpha-beta-depleted transplantation in children. Study-level results: Among T cells one year after transplant, newly produced cells accounted for most counts and diversity. After transplant, high TCRbeta diversity at day 60 in some patients arose from surviving recipient T cells and thymic progenitors. Several hundred expanded graft clones reportedly gave rise to the alpha-beta T cells present about two months after transplant.

This clonotype has only a few counts. The antigen remains unidentified. Trimming removed 1 base from V and 6 bases from J, with 10 bases in between. The CDR3 extends over 14 amino acids. Germline loops: CDR1 SGHAT, CDR2 FQNNGV. Construction of the TCRbeta library involved unique molecular identifiers. TCRdb passed the PCR reads through MiXCR, listing each CDR3 protein once. The data contain 400,000 to 450,000 distinct CDR3 sequences, over 40% of them seen just once; the ten biggest clones take up roughly 27%. This sample comprised PBMCs, obtained before TCRalphabeta/CD19-depleted stem cell transplant. The V gene is TRBV11-2, the J gene TRBJ2-1; maybe TRBD2 (6 bases). The receptor's source is a girl aged 2-10 years with aplastic anemia, due to receive a stem cell transplant. CDR3 DNA: TGTGCCAGCAGCTTAGCGGGAGTCCTCAATGAGCAGTTCTTC. Encoded protein: CASSLAGVLNEQFF. Filled out from reference TRBV11-2 and TRBJ2-1, the complete variable domain reads EAGVAQSPRYKIIEKRQSVAFWCNPISGHATLYWYQQILGQGPKLLIQFQNNGVVDDSQLPKDRFSAERLKGVDSTLKIQPAKLEDSAVYLCASSLAGVLNEQFFGPGTRLTVL.